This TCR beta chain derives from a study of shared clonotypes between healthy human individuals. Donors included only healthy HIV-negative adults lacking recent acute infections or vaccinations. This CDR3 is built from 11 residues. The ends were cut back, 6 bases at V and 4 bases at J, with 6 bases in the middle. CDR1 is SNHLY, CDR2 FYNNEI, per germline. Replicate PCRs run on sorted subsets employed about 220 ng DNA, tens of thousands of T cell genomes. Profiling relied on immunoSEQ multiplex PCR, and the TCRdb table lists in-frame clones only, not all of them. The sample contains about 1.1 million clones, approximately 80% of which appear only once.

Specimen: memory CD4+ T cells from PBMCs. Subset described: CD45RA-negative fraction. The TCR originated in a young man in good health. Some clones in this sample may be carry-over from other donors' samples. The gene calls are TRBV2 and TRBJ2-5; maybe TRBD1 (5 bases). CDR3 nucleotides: TGTGCCAGCAGGACAGCAGAGACCCAGTACTTC. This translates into CASRTAETQYF.